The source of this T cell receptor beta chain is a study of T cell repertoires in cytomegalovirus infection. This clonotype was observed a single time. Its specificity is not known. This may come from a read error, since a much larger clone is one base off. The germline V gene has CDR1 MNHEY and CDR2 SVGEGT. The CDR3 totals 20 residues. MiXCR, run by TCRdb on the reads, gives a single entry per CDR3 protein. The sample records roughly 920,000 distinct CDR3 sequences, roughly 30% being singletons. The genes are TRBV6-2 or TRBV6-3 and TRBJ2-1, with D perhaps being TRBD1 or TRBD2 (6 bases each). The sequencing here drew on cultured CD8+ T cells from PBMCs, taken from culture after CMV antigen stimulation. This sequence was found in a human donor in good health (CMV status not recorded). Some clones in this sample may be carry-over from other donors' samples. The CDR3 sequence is CTSSYPGAVIALSAYNEQFF. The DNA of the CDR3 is TGTACCAGCAGTTACCCGGGGGCTGTCATAGCGTTATCGGCCTACAATGAGCAGTTCTTC.